This note documents a single TCR beta chain sequence. This entry belongs to a study of cytomegalovirus exposure and HLA in healthy donors. Here immunoSEQ multiplex PCR was the method, and the copy in TCRdb shows in-frame clones only, minus some. The data show roughly 240,000 clones, 80% to 90% seen once. The ends lost 2 bases at V and 2 bases at J; junction bases unmatched: 10. The CDR3 runs 17 residues. Germline-derived CDR1 and CDR2 are SGHRS and YFSETQ. Sequences were obtained from PBMCs. This TCR came from a man aged 18 to 30 in good health and CMV-seronegative. This chain connects TRBV5-1 to TRBJ2-3; TRBD2 matches at 8 bases. The CDR3 region has the DNA TGCGCCAGCAGCTTAATCCCGACGGGAGGGGTCACAGATACGCAGTATTTT. It yields the protein CASSLIPTGGVTDTQYF.